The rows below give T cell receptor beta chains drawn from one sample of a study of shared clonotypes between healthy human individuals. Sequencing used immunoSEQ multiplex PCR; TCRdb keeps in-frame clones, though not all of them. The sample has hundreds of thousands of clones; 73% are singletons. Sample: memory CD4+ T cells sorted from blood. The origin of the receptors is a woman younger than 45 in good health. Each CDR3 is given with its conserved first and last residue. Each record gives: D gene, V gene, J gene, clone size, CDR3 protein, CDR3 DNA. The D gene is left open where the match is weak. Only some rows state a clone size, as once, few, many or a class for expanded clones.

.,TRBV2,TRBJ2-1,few,CASSTGTPSYNEQFF,TGTGCCAGCTCCACCGGGACTCCCTCTTACAATGAGCAGTTCTTC
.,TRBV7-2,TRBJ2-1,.,CASSRVTLAPGEQFF,TGTGCCAGCAGCCGCGTGACTTTAGCTCCCGGTGAGCAGTTCTTC
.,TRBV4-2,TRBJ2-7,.,CASSQEPGPYYEQYF,TGTGCCAGCAGCCAAGAACCGGGACCATACTACGAGCAGTACTTC
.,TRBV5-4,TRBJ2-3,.,CASSLVGGAFLTDTQYF,TGTGCCAGCAGCTTGGTTGGGGGAGCGTTCCTGACAGATACGCAGTATTTT
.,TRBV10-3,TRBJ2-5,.,CAISIRPARETQYF,TGTGCCATCAGTATTCGACCAGCGAGGGAGACCCAGTACTTC
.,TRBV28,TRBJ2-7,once,CASSLRPARSEQYF,TGTGCCAGCAGTCTCCGGCCCGCTAGGAGCGAGCAGTACTTC
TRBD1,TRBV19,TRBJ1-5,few,CASIGGTGYSNQPQHF,TGTGCCAGTATAGGCGGGACAGGTTATAGCAATCAGCCCCAGCATTTT
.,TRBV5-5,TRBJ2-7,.,CASSLGLGAYEQYF,TGTGCCAGCAGCTTGGGTTTAGGGGCCTACGAGCAGTACTTC
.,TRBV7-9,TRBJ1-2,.,CASSLAVGRGYTF,TGTGCCAGCAGCTTAGCCGTAGGACGAGGCTACACCTTC
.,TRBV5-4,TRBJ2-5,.,CASSLGGGQETQYF,TGTGCCAGCAGCTTGGGGGGCGGACAAGAGACCCAGTACTTC
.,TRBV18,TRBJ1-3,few,CASSRERGISGNTIYF,TGTGCCAGCTCACGGGAAAGAGGAATCTCTGGAAACACCATATATTTT
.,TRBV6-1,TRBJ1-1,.,CASSERTGLRAFF,TGTGCCAGCAGTGAACGGACCGGCTTACGAGCTTTCTTT
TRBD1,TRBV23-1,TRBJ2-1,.,CASSPRDRCSPFF,TGCGCCAGCAGTCCGCGGGACAGGTGTTCCCCGTTCTTC
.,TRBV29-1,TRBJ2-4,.,CSDRVGSKNIQYF,TGCAGCGACAGGGTGGGTTCCAAAAACATTCAGTACTTC
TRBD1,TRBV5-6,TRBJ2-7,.,CASSRRQTGGGEQYF,TGTGCCAGCAGTCGGAGGCAGACAGGGGGCGGCGAGCAGTACTTC
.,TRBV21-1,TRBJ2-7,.,CASSPPLDRVAYEQYF,TGTGCCAGCAGCCCTCCCTTGGACAGGGTCGCCTACGAGCAGTACTTC
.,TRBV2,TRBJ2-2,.,CASSEDLNTGELFF,TGTGCCAGCAGTGAAGATTTGAACACCGGGGAGCTGTTTTTT
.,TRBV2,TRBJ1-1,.,CASTELGNTEAFF,TGTGCCAGCACTGAACTTGGGAACACTGAAGCTTTCTTT
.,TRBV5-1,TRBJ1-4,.,CASSRGANEKLFF,TGCGCCAGCAGCCGGGGCGCTAATGAAAAACTGTTTTTT
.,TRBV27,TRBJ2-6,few,CASSFFGNGANVLTF,TGTGCCAGCAGTTTCTTCGGGAATGGGGCCAACGTCCTGACTTTC
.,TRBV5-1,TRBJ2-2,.,CASSFQATNTGELFF,TGCGCCAGCAGCTTCCAGGCTACGAACACCGGGGAGCTGTTTTTT
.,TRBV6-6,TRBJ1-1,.,CASSPDTANTEAFF,TGTGCCAGCAGCCCGGACACCGCGAACACTGAAGCTTTCTTT
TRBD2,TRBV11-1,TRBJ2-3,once,CASSLELAGRTDTQYF,TGTGCCAGCAGCTTAGAGTTAGCGGGCCGCACAGATACGCAGTATTTT
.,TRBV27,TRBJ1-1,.,CASSPRAGRYTEAFF,TGTGCCAGCAGTCCTAGGGCAGGGAGGTACACTGAAGCTTTCTTT
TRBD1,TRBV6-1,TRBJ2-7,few,CASLKQGSQYEQYF,TGTGCCAGCCTAAAACAGGGGTCCCAATACGAGCAGTACTTC
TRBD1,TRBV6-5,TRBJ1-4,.,CASSPPGQINEKLFF,TGTGCCAGCAGTCCTCCGGGACAGATCAATGAAAAACTGTTTTTT
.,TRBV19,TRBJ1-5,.,CASGGYSGQPQHF,TGTGCCAGTGGGGGGTATTCGGGTCAGCCCCAGCATTTT
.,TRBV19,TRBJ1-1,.,CASSIRTVNTEAFF,TGTGCCAGTAGTATCCGGACAGTAAACACTGAAGCTTTCTTT
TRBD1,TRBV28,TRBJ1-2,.,CASSSVAGQGLGGYTF,TGTGCCAGCAGTTCAGTTGCGGGACAGGGTTTAGGGGGCTACACCTTC
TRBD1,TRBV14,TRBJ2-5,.,CASSQGGTGGSETQYF,TGTGCCAGCAGCCAAGGGGGAACAGGGGGCTCAGAGACCCAGTACTTC
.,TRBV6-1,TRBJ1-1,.,CASTLYTGTEAFF,TGTGCCAGCACCCTGTACACGGGAACTGAAGCTTTCTTT
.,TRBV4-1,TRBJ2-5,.,CASGTPGETQYF,TGCGCCAGCGGCACGCCCGGAGAGACCCAGTACTTC
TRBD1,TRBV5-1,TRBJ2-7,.,CASSDRTGGLYEQYF,TGCGCCAGCAGCGACCGGACAGGGGGTCTCTACGAGCAGTACTTC
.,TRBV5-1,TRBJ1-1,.,CASSSDRRGEAFF,TGCGCCAGCAGCTCCGACAGGAGGGGTGAAGCTTTCTTT
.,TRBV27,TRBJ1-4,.,CASSLGGRINEKLFF,TGTGCCAGCAGTTTAGGGGGGAGAATTAATGAAAAACTGTTTTTT
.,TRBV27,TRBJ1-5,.,CASSQNWYSNQPQHF,TGTGCCAGCAGCCAGAATTGGTATAGCAATCAGCCCCAGCATTTT
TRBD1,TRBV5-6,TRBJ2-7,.,CASSYTTGTGLYEQYF,TGTGCCAGCAGCTATACAACCGGGACAGGACTCTACGAGCAGTACTTC
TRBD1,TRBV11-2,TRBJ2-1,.,CASSFPGGNEQFF,TGTGCCAGCAGCTTTCCAGGGGGAAATGAGCAGTTCTTC
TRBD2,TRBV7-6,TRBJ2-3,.,CASSLSPSGTADTQYF,TGTGCCAGCAGCTTATCGCCTAGCGGGACGGCAGATACGCAGTATTTT
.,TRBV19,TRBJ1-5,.,CASKSDPVNQPQHF,TGTGCCAGTAAATCTGATCCCGTTAATCAGCCCCAGCATTTT
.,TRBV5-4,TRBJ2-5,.,CASSLPVGDYQETQYF,TGTGCCAGCAGCTTGCCAGTCGGGGACTACCAAGAGACCCAGTACTTC
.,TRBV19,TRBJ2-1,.,CASSKGGRVYNEQFF,TGTGCCAGTAGTAAAGGAGGCAGAGTCTACAATGAGCAGTTCTTC
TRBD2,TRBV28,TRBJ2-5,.,CASSTLAGETQYF,TGTGCCAGCAGTACCCTAGCGGGAGAGACCCAGTACTTC
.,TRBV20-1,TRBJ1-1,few,CSATTTVAFF,TGCAGTGCTACAACCACAGTTGCTTTCTTT
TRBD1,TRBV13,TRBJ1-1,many,CASSLTGVFTEAFF,TGTGCCAGCAGCTTGACAGGGGTGTTCACTGAAGCTTTCTTT
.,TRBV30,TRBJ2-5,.,CAWSVLAMDQETQYF,TGTGCCTGGAGTGTACTTGCGATGGACCAAGAGACCCAGTACTTC
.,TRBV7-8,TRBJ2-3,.,CASSPRLKFGDTQYF,TGTGCCAGCAGCCCCAGACTGAAGTTTGGCGATACGCAGTATTTT
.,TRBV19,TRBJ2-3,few,CASHGQPTDTQYF,TGTGCCAGCCACGGACAGCCCACAGATACGCAGTATTTT